A selection of T cell receptor beta chains follows, all from one sample in a study of HIV-infected patients and healthy controls. Using its own MiXCR run on the 5' RACE reads, TCRdb lists one record per CDR3 protein. The repertoire holds more than 15,000 distinct CDR3 sequences, with around 8.3% as singletons. The specimen was blood. The receptors were gathered from an adult in good health. The CDR3 runs from the conserved cysteine through the conserved F or W. The order of the fields is V gene, D gene, clone size, J gene, CDR3 protein, CDR3 DNA. D genes are given only for firm matches. Clone size, where shown, is once, few, many, or a class for clones that have expanded.

v_gene: TRBV18; d_gene: NA; abundance: few; j_gene: TRBJ2-3; CDR3aa: CASSPPFQSTDTQYF; CDR3nt: TGTGCCAGCTCACCACCCTTCCAGAGCACAGATACGCAGTATTTT
v_gene: TRBV19; d_gene: NA; abundance: NA; j_gene: TRBJ2-3; CDR3aa: CASRRESTDTQYF; CDR3nt: TGTGCCAGTAGGAGGGAGAGCACAGATACGCAGTATTTT
v_gene: TRBV21-1; d_gene: NA; abundance: few; j_gene: TRBJ2-1; CDR3aa: CASSKDFGLAGASEQFF; CDR3nt: TGTGCCAGCAGCAAAGATTTCGGGCTAGCGGGAGCTAGTGAGCAGTTCTTC
v_gene: TRBV7-6; d_gene: NA; abundance: many; j_gene: TRBJ2-3; CDR3aa: CASSLRGSGDTQYF; CDR3nt: TGTGCCAGCAGCTTACGAGGGAGTGGAGATACGCAGTATTTT
v_gene: TRBV12-3/TRBV12-4; d_gene: NA; abundance: many; j_gene: TRBJ1-2; CDR3aa: CASRQNLNYGYTF; CDR3nt: TGTGCCAGCCGACAGAACCTTAACTATGGCTACACCTTC
v_gene: TRBV4-1; d_gene: NA; abundance: many; j_gene: TRBJ2-7; CDR3aa: CASSQEWTTAYEQYF; CDR3nt: TGCGCCAGCAGCCAAGAGTGGACTACGGCCTACGAGCAGTACTTC
v_gene: TRBV6-1; d_gene: NA; abundance: many; j_gene: TRBJ2-4; CDR3aa: CASSHAGFQYF; CDR3nt: TGTGCCAGCAGCCACGCGGGGTTTCAGTACTTC
v_gene: TRBV15; d_gene: NA; abundance: NA; j_gene: TRBJ2-2; CDR3aa: CATEGLGGTGELFF; CDR3nt: TGTGCCACCGAGGGGCTAGGAGGCACCGGGGAGCTGTTTTTT
v_gene: TRBV5-4; d_gene: NA; abundance: NA; j_gene: TRBJ2-1; CDR3aa: CASSLGRGAAYNEQFF; CDR3nt: TGTGCCAGCAGCTTGGGTCGGGGGGCCGCCTACAATGAGCAGTTCTTC
v_gene: TRBV5-4; d_gene: TRBD1; abundance: many; j_gene: TRBJ1-2; CDR3aa: CASSLIGQAGGYTF; CDR3nt: TGTGCCAGCAGCTTGATAGGACAGGCAGGGGGCTACACCTTC
v_gene: TRBV4-2; d_gene: TRBD1; abundance: medium-sized; j_gene: TRBJ2-7; CDR3aa: CASSPTGGKEQYF; CDR3nt: TGTGCCAGCAGCCCCACAGGGGGAAAGGAGCAGTACTTC
v_gene: TRBV5-1; d_gene: NA; abundance: few; j_gene: TRBJ2-7; CDR3aa: CASSPRTPYEQYF; CDR3nt: TGCGCCAGCAGCCCCCGGACTCCATACGAGCAGTACTTC
v_gene: TRBV28; d_gene: NA; abundance: medium-sized; j_gene: TRBJ1-4; CDR3aa: CASIGRGKPNEKLFF; CDR3nt: TGTGCCAGCATAGGAAGGGGGAAACCGAATGAAAAACTGTTTTTT
v_gene: TRBV20-1; d_gene: NA; abundance: medium-sized; j_gene: TRBJ2-5; CDR3aa: CSARQYQETQYF; CDR3nt: TGCAGTGCTAGACAGTACCAAGAGACCCAGTACTTC
v_gene: TRBV19; d_gene: TRBD2; abundance: many; j_gene: TRBJ2-1; CDR3aa: CASSTGTSFSEQFF; CDR3nt: TGTGCCAGTAGTACCGGGACTAGTTTTAGTGAGCAGTTCTTC
v_gene: TRBV11-3; d_gene: NA; abundance: many; j_gene: TRBJ2-2; CDR3aa: CASSFISTGELFF; CDR3nt: TGTGCCAGCAGCTTTATCAGCACCGGGGAGCTGTTTTTT
v_gene: TRBV28; d_gene: TRBD1; abundance: many; j_gene: TRBJ1-1; CDR3aa: CASSPWTGGNTEAFF; CDR3nt: TGTGCCAGCAGTCCCTGGACAGGGGGGAACACTGAAGCTTTCTTT
v_gene: TRBV6-5; d_gene: NA; abundance: many; j_gene: TRBJ2-2; CDR3aa: CASSSNTGELFF; CDR3nt: TGTGCCAGCAGTTCCAACACCGGGGAGCTGTTTTTT
v_gene: TRBV12-3/TRBV12-4; d_gene: NA; abundance: many; j_gene: TRBJ1-1; CDR3aa: CASSLSREGTEAFF; CDR3nt: TGTGCCAGCAGTTTATCCAGGGAGGGCACTGAAGCTTTCTTT
v_gene: TRBV7-2; d_gene: NA; abundance: medium-sized; j_gene: TRBJ2-5; CDR3aa: CASSSRVEETQYF; CDR3nt: TGTGCCAGCAGCTCTAGGGTGGAAGAGACCCAGTACTTC
v_gene: TRBV7-2; d_gene: NA; abundance: NA; j_gene: TRBJ2-2; CDR3aa: CASSLGILNTGELFF; CDR3nt: TGTGCCAGCAGCTTAGGTATCTTGAACACCGGGGAGCTGTTTTTT
v_gene: TRBV6-1; d_gene: TRBD1; abundance: many; j_gene: TRBJ2-2; CDR3aa: CATGTESNTGELFF; CDR3nt: TGTGCCACCGGGACAGAATCTAACACCGGGGAGCTGTTTTTT
v_gene: TRBV4-1; d_gene: NA; abundance: many; j_gene: TRBJ1-1; CDR3aa: CASRHSNTEAFF; CDR3nt: TGCGCCAGCAGACACTCGAACACTGAAGCTTTCTTT
v_gene: TRBV6-1; d_gene: NA; abundance: many; j_gene: TRBJ1-2; CDR3aa: CASSEYGDYGYTF; CDR3nt: TGTGCCAGCAGTGAATACGGGGACTATGGCTACACCTTC
v_gene: TRBV7-9; d_gene: NA; abundance: many; j_gene: TRBJ2-1; CDR3aa: CASSLNILYNEQFF; CDR3nt: TGTGCCAGCAGCTTGAACATCCTCTACAATGAGCAGTTCTTC
v_gene: TRBV7-9; d_gene: TRBD2; abundance: many; j_gene: TRBJ2-1; CDR3aa: CASSLVYTSGYSYNEQFF; CDR3nt: TGTGCCAGCAGCTTAGTATATACTAGCGGGTACTCCTACAATGAGCAGTTCTTC
v_gene: TRBV15; d_gene: TRBD2; abundance: NA; j_gene: TRBJ2-3; CDR3aa: CATSRDSPSGTGSTDTQYF; CDR3nt: TGTGCCACCAGCAGAGATTCTCCTAGCGGGACTGGGAGCACAGATACGCAGTATTTT
v_gene: TRBV7-2; d_gene: TRBD2; abundance: NA; j_gene: TRBJ2-1; CDR3aa: CASSLVLSSGEQFF; CDR3nt: TGTGCCAGCAGCTTAGTACTATCTAGCGGGGAGCAGTTCTTC
v_gene: TRBV11-1; d_gene: NA; abundance: NA; j_gene: TRBJ2-7; CDR3aa: CASSLGRLDYEQYF; CDR3nt: TGTGCCAGCAGCTTAGGTCGGCTAGACTACGAGCAGTACTTC
v_gene: TRBV12-3/TRBV12-4; d_gene: NA; abundance: many; j_gene: TRBJ2-5; CDR3aa: CASSPPTSDETQYF; CDR3nt: TGTGCCAGCAGTCCTCCCACCAGTGACGAGACCCAGTACTTC
v_gene: TRBV28; d_gene: NA; abundance: many; j_gene: TRBJ1-2; CDR3aa: CASSRPPGEGGYTF; CDR3nt: TGTGCCAGCAGTCGTCCCCCCGGCGAGGGTGGCTACACCTTC
v_gene: TRBV19; d_gene: NA; abundance: few; j_gene: TRBJ1-1; CDR3aa: CASNVNTEAFF; CDR3nt: TGTGCCAGTAATGTGAACACTGAAGCTTTCTTT
v_gene: TRBV5-1; d_gene: TRBD1; abundance: NA; j_gene: TRBJ1-1; CDR3aa: CASSRDSKLTEAFF; CDR3nt: TGCGCCAGCAGCCGGGACAGCAAACTCACTGAAGCTTTCTTT
v_gene: TRBV29-1; d_gene: TRBD1; abundance: NA; j_gene: TRBJ2-1; CDR3aa: CSVPYGQGLYNEQFF; CDR3nt: TGCAGCGTTCCTTATGGACAGGGGCTTTACAATGAGCAGTTCTTC
v_gene: TRBV20-1; d_gene: TRBD1; abundance: few; j_gene: TRBJ2-1; CDR3aa: CSAHTGQGNNEQFF; CDR3nt: TGCAGTGCCCATACGGGACAGGGCAACAATGAGCAGTTCTTC
v_gene: TRBV12-3/TRBV12-4; d_gene: TRBD2; abundance: many; j_gene: TRBJ2-3; CDR3aa: CASSGTRSDTQYF; CDR3nt: TGTGCCAGCAGTGGGACTAGATCAGATACGCAGTATTTT
v_gene: TRBV4-1; d_gene: NA; abundance: NA; j_gene: TRBJ2-1; CDR3aa: CASSQGLRGTYNEQFF; CDR3nt: TGCGCCAGCAGCCAAGGGCTCAGGGGAACCTACAATGAGCAGTTCTTC
v_gene: TRBV19; d_gene: TRBD2; abundance: few; j_gene: TRBJ2-7; CDR3aa: CASNTAGDYEQYF; CDR3nt: TGTGCCAGTAATACAGCGGGGGACTACGAGCAGTACTTC
v_gene: TRBV13; d_gene: TRBD2; abundance: many; j_gene: TRBJ2-1; CDR3aa: CASSSRASGGLYNEQFF; CDR3nt: TGTGCCAGCAGCTCGCGGGCTAGCGGGGGACTCTACAATGAGCAGTTCTTC
v_gene: TRBV9; d_gene: NA; abundance: many; j_gene: TRBJ2-6; CDR3aa: CASSPVRGGEPGANVLTF; CDR3nt: TGTGCCAGCAGCCCCGTGAGAGGAGGGGAACCTGGGGCCAACGTCCTGACTTTC
v_gene: TRBV19; d_gene: TRBD1; abundance: many; j_gene: TRBJ2-1; CDR3aa: CASSIDRGNEQFF; CDR3nt: TGTGCCAGTAGTATAGACAGGGGGAATGAGCAGTTCTTC
v_gene: TRBV4-2; d_gene: NA; abundance: medium-sized; j_gene: TRBJ1-6; CDR3aa: CASSQARGSPLHF; CDR3nt: TGTGCCAGCAGCCAAGCTAGGGGTTCACCCCTCCACTTT
v_gene: TRBV12-3/TRBV12-4; d_gene: NA; abundance: medium-sized; j_gene: TRBJ2-6; CDR3aa: CASSLGGSGANVLTF; CDR3nt: TGTGCCAGCAGTTTGGGAGGCTCTGGGGCCAACGTCCTGACTTTC
v_gene: TRBV20-1; d_gene: NA; abundance: NA; j_gene: TRBJ1-5; CDR3aa: CSVRESYSNQPQHF; CDR3nt: TGCAGTGTGAGGGAGTCTTATAGCAATCAGCCCCAGCATTTT
v_gene: TRBV12-3/TRBV12-4; d_gene: TRBD1; abundance: many; j_gene: TRBJ2-7; CDR3aa: CASSAGTGYEQYF; CDR3nt: TGTGCCAGCAGTGCCGGGACAGGCTACGAGCAGTACTTC
v_gene: TRBV7-9; d_gene: NA; abundance: many; j_gene: TRBJ2-1; CDR3aa: CASSSGTSYYNEQFF; CDR3nt: TGTGCCAGCAGCTCCGGGACATCTTATTACAATGAGCAGTTCTTC
v_gene: TRBV6-1; d_gene: NA; abundance: many; j_gene: TRBJ2-7; CDR3aa: CASSEGLGDEQYF; CDR3nt: TGTGCCAGCAGTGAAGGACTGGGCGACGAGCAGTACTTC
v_gene: TRBV7-9; d_gene: NA; abundance: once; j_gene: TRBJ2-3; CDR3aa: CASSLSLTDTQYF; CDR3nt: TGTGCCAGCAGCTTATCACTAACAGATACGCAGTATTTT
v_gene: TRBV29-1; d_gene: TRBD2; abundance: few; j_gene: TRBJ2-1; CDR3aa: CSVEGLAGVSYNEQFF; CDR3nt: TGCAGCGTCGAAGGGCTAGCGGGAGTGTCCTACAATGAGCAGTTCTTC
v_gene: TRBV6-1; d_gene: TRBD2; abundance: many; j_gene: TRBJ2-1; CDR3aa: CASRYFTSGSDEQFF; CDR3nt: TGTGCCAGCAGGTATTTTACTAGCGGGAGCGATGAGCAGTTCTTC
v_gene: TRBV6-1; d_gene: NA; abundance: many; j_gene: TRBJ2-7; CDR3aa: CASNRDLYYEQYF; CDR3nt: TGTGCCAGCAACCGGGATCTGTACTACGAGCAGTACTTC
v_gene: TRBV28; d_gene: NA; abundance: many; j_gene: TRBJ2-1; CDR3aa: CASSLSRAGSEGEQFF; CDR3nt: TGTGCCAGCAGTTTATCACGGGCGGGCTCCGAAGGTGAGCAGTTCTTC
v_gene: TRBV11-1; d_gene: NA; abundance: few; j_gene: TRBJ2-1; CDR3aa: CASSLDVSSYNEQFF; CDR3nt: TGTGCCAGCAGCTTAGACGTGAGCTCCTACAATGAGCAGTTCTTC
v_gene: TRBV25-1; d_gene: NA; abundance: few; j_gene: TRBJ1-6; CDR3aa: CASSRQNYNSPLHF; CDR3nt: TGTGCCAGCAGTCGGCAGAATTATAATTCACCCCTCCACTTT